This T cell receptor (beta chain) derives from a study of cytomegalovirus exposure and HLA in healthy donors. Study-wide context: Most genotyped donors, over 70% of 300 to 400, had Caucasian-associated genetic ancestry.

The primer mix had 60 Vbeta and 13 Jbeta primers. Clones were sequenced by immunoSEQ multiplex PCR, and TCRdb holds only the in-frame ones, with some missing. The sample contains some 180,000 clones, roughly 85% of which appear only once. Input material: PBMCs. The TCR comes from a woman in her twenties or thirties in good health and CMV-seropositive.

CDR3 coding DNA: TGTGCCATCAGTGAGACTCAAGAGACCCAGTACTTC. Residues: CAISETQETQYF. V is TRBV10-3 and J is TRBJ2-5; D is undetermined. The V end was cut by 2 bases, the J end by 2 bases, with 3 bases between. The CDR3 has 12 amino acids. The germline CDR1 and CDR2 sequences are ENHRY and SYGVKD.